This T cell receptor (beta chain) was retrieved from a study of T-cell memory formation after mild COVID-19. For the study at large: TCR clusters were mostly donor specific. Study-level points and caveats: Memory cells collected pre-infection included some clones that later responded, suggesting cross-reactive memory joined. Day 15 to 85 contractors were CD4/CD8 balanced; later expanders leaned CD4+.

On this clonotype: Its antigen is undetermined.

Per the germline V gene, CDR1 is SGHRS and CDR2 is YFSETQ. CDR3 length: 16 amino acids. V was clipped by 4 bases and J by 2 bases; unmatched bases: 5. TCRdb reprocessed the 5' RACE reads with MiXCR, giving one entry per CDR3 protein. The sample lists 470,000 or so distinct CDR3 sequences, about 23% seen once, with 9.5% to 15% in the top ten. The V and J genes are TRBV5-1 and TRBJ2-1; 11 nucleotides line up with TRBD2. The source of this sequence is an adult woman who had mild COVID-19 (a few samples of this study predate the infection). Cell type and time point are not known. Sequenced material: PBMCs or a T cell subset sorted from them (not recorded which). The CDR3 nucleotides read TGCGCCAGCAGCCCCCAGACTAGCGGGGCCTACAATGAGCAGTTCTTC. It encodes CASSPQTSGAYNEQFF.